Below are 30 T cell receptor beta chains sequenced from a single sample in a study of blood T cell repertoires in COVID-19. Measured with immunoSEQ multiplex PCR; TCRdb has only the in-frame clones, and not every one. The sample contains fewer than 250,000 clones, about 88% of which appear only once. Source material: peripheral blood. These receptors originate from a man in his 60s with acute or convalescent COVID-19.

The sample holds many counts of this clone. The chain uses TRBV5-1 and TRBJ1-2; 9 positions agree with TRBD1. From germline, CDR1 is SGHRS and CDR2 YFSETQ. CDR3 length: 15 residues. V was pared by 6 bases and J by 6 bases, with 12 bases of the junction left unmatched. The CDR3 nucleotides are TGCGCCAGCACAGAACCGGGACAGGGATTGAATGGCTACACCTTC. Translating gives CASTEPGQGLNGYTF. The complete variable domain, with remaining parts taken from reference TRBV5-1 and TRBJ1-2, reads KAGVTQTPRYLIKTRGQQVTLSCSPISGHRSVSWYQQTPGQGLQFLFEYFSETQRNKGNFPGRFSGRQFSNSRSEMNVSTLELGDSALYLCASTEPGQGLNGYTFGSGTRLTVV.

The genes are TRBV27 and TRBJ1-2; 8 nucleotides match TRBD1. CDR1 and CDR2 from the germline V gene are MNHEY and SMNVEV (reference sequence). The trim removed 7 bases at V and 3 bases at J, leaving 10 bases unmatched. The CDR3 contains 15 residues. The CDR3 region is CASTDRQGTDYGYTF. The CDR3 bases are TGTGCCAGCACCGATCGACAGGGGACGGACTATGGCTACACCTTC.

This clone has more than one count but fewer than ten. This sequence joins TRBV29-1 and TRBJ1-4, with 7 positions matching TRBD1. Germline V gene lookup returns CDR1 SQVTM and CDR2 ANQGSEA. V lost 3 bases to trimming and J lost 4 bases; unmatched junction nucleotides: 8. The CDR3 extends over 15 amino acids. The CDR3 sequence: CSVESGTAFNEKLFF. The CDR3 nucleotides read TGCAGCGTTGAGTCCGGGACAGCCTTTAATGAAAAACTGTTTTTT. Full variable domain (outside the CDR3, taken from reference TRBV29-1 and TRBJ1-4): SAVISQKPSRDICQRGTSLTIQCQVDSQVTMMFWYRQQPGQSLTLIATANQGSEATYESGFVIDKFPISRPNLTFSTLTVSNMSPEDSSIYLCSVESGTAFNEKLFFGSGTQLSVL.

The chain is built from TRBV4-3 and TRBJ2-2, with 7 bases fitting TRBD1. This CDR3 has 16 residues. Germline CDR1 is LGHNA and CDR2 is YSLEER. The trim removed 0 bases at V and 4 bases at J, leaving 5 bases unmatched. This chain's CDR3 is CASSQETGWATGELFF. The CDR3 DNA is TGCGCCAGCAGCCAAGAGACAGGGTGGGCCACCGGGGAGCTGTTTTTT.

This CDR3 is CATSGDSGGYTF. The CDR3 DNA follows: TGTGCCACCAGCGGGGACAGTGGTGGCTACACCTTC. The rearrangement joins TRBV15 to TRBJ1-2, with 7 bases matching TRBD1. V trimming: 5 bases; J trimming: 7 bases; junction bases outside the gene matches: 4. Germline CDR1 LNHNV, CDR2 YYDKDF (reference sequence). The CDR3 runs 12 residues.

This clone was seen just once. The DNA of the CDR3 is TGCGCCAGCAGCGGGATTAGCGGAAAAACTCCGGGAGAGCAGTACTTC. It yields the protein CASSGISGKTPGEQYF. This chain uses TRBV5-1 with TRBJ2-7; possible D gene TRBD2, 6 bases. The germline CDR1 and CDR2 sequences are SGHRS and YFSETQ. The CDR3 spans 16 residues. Trimming cost V 4 bases and J 7 bases, with 24 bases left between them.

The V gene is TRBV2, the J gene TRBJ2-3; 9 nucleotides align to TRBD2. The junction had 16 bases not matched to a gene; V was cut back by 6 bases and J by 0 bases. This CDR3 contains 19 residues. The germline gives CDR1 SNHLY, CDR2 FYNNEI. CDR3 loop: CASRDRIRLAGFSTDTQYF. CDR3 bases: TGTGCCAGCAGGGACCGAATCCGGCTAGCGGGGTTTAGCACAGATACGCAGTATTTT. Full variable domain (rest looked up from reference TRBV2 and TRBJ2-3): EPEVTQTPSHQVTQMGQEVILRCVPISNHLYFYWYRQILGQKVEFLVSFYNNEISEKSEIFDDQFSVERPDGSNFTLKIRSTKLEDSAMYFCASRDRIRLAGFSTDTQYFGPGTRLTVL.

The chain joins TRBV4-1 to TRBJ2-3, with TRBD2 as a possible D gene (5 bases). Trimming left V 0 bases short and J 6 bases short, with 7 bases between. The CDR3 is 13 residues long. Germline-derived CDR1 and CDR2 are MGHRA and YSYEKL. The CDR3 nucleotides are TGCGCCAGCAGCCAAGACCCGGGGGATACGCAGTATTTT. Its protein product is CASSQDPGDTQYF.

This sequence joins TRBV6-6 and TRBJ2-5; a weak D match, TRBD1 (6 bases). Germline V gives CDR1 MNHNY, CDR2 SVGAGI (reference sequence). The CDR3 is 14 amino acids. V shed 4 bases and J shed 1 base, with 10 bases lying between them. CDR3 DNA: TGTGCCAGCAGTTTAGGACAGCTCCAAGAGACCCAGTACTTC. Protein sequence: CASSLGQLQETQYF.

The chain carries TRBV14 and TRBJ1-1, with 7 bases aligning to TRBD1. Germline V gene lookup returns CDR1 SGHDN and CDR2 FVKESK. The ends lost 4 bases at V and 7 bases at J; junction bases unmatched: 9. The CDR3 consists of 14 residues. The CDR3 spells CASSLTGTASEAFF. The CDR3 coding sequence is TGTGCCAGCAGCCTGACGGGGACAGCCAGTGAAGCTTTCTTT.

The rearrangement joins TRBV10-2 to TRBJ2-7; TRBD2 matches at 7 bases. CDR3 length equals 15 residues. V shed 7 bases and J 2 bases; nucleotides not matched to a gene: 11. In germline, CDR1 is WSHSY, CDR2 SAAADI. In nucleotides, the CDR3 is TGCGCCAGCACAACCTTAACTAGCGCGGCCTACGAGCAGTACTTC. Protein sequence: CASTTLTSAAYEQYF.

The chain employs TRBV3-1 (or the pseudogene TRBV3-2) and TRBJ1-2; TRBD1 is a possible D gene (5 bases). The germline CDR1 and CDR2 sequences are LGHDT and YNNKEL (reference sequence). This CDR3 comprises 13 residues. V gave up 0 bases and J gave up 5 bases, with 7 bases separating them. This CDR3 reads CASSQDWTYGYTF. The CDR3 DNA reads as TGTGCCAGCAGCCAAGATTGGACATATGGCTACACCTTC.

On this clone itself: Different DNA sequences within this sample yield the same CDR3. The chain uses TRBV5-1 and TRBJ1-3; possible D gene TRBD1, 6 bases. V lost 4 bases and J 0 bases, leaving 14 bases between the germline ends. The CDR3 has 16 residues. Germline V gives CDR1 SGHRS, CDR2 YFSETQ. In DNA, the CDR3 is TGCGCCAGCAGCCTTACCACAGGGAGCTCTGGAAACACCATATATTTT. Its translation is CASSLTTGSSGNTIYF.

The chain couples TRBV5-1 to TRBJ2-7; TRBD1 aligns across 8 bases. From germline, CDR1 is SGHRS and CDR2 YFSETQ. The ends lost 4 bases at V and 3 bases at J; junction bases unmatched: 6. CDR3 length: 14 amino acids. CDR3 loop: CASSPGQDLYEQYF. The CDR3 DNA sequence: TGCGCCAGCAGCCCGGGACAGGACCTCTACGAGCAGTACTTC.

The V gene is TRBV4-1, the J gene TRBJ2-7; 8 bases agree with TRBD1. Germline CDR1 reads MGHRA; CDR2 reads YSYEKL. The CDR3 has 15 residues. The V segment lost 4 bases and the J segment 2 bases; nucleotides outside the gene matches: 7. As DNA, the CDR3 is TGCGCCAGCAGCCTTAGCACAGGGGGACCCTACGAGCAGTACTTC. This encodes CASSLSTGGPYEQYF.

The V and J genes are TRBV18 and TRBJ1-5; maybe TRBD1 (6 bases). CDR1 KGHSH and CDR2 LQKENI come from the germline V gene. V lost 5 bases and J 4 bases, leaving 15 bases between the germline ends. CDR3 length: 15 residues. This chain's CDR3 is CASSTGFPINQPQHF. The CDR3 bases are TGTGCCAGCTCAACAGGGTTCCCGATTAATCAGCCCCAGCATTTT.

The chain uses TRBV2 and TRBJ2-7; possible D gene TRBD2, 5 bases. The CDR3 covers 14 residues. The ends were cut back, 6 bases at V and 4 bases at J, with 16 bases in the middle. Germline CDR1 and CDR2: SNHLY and FYNNEI. CDR3: CASRGSPTPYEQYF. In DNA, the CDR3 is TGTGCCAGCAGAGGGAGCCCGACACCTTACGAGCAGTACTTC.

The chain has TRBV2 and TRBJ2-2, with TRBD2 identical over 9 bases. V lost 6 bases to trimming and J lost 0 bases; unmatched junction nucleotides: 8. The CDR3 contains 17 residues. Germline V CDR1 and CDR2: SNHLY, FYNNEI. Written as DNA, the CDR3 is TGTGCCAGCAGCGAACTAGCGGGTGTCGCGAACACCGGGGAGCTGTTTTTT. This translates into CASSELAGVANTGELFF.

The chain couples TRBV7-2 to TRBJ2-1; tentative D call: TRBD1 (5 bases). Germline lookup yields CDR1 SGHTA and CDR2 FQGNSA. V shed 8 bases and J shed 4 bases, with 9 bases lying between them. CDR3 size: 12 residues. As DNA, the CDR3 is TGTGCCAGCGGACATCCTTACAATGAGCAGTTCTTC. Translation: CASGHPYNEQFF.

The chain employs TRBV7-9 and TRBJ2-1, with 8 bases aligning to TRBD2. V gave up 5 bases and J gave up 3 bases; unmatched junction bases: 6. The germline V gene encodes CDR1 SEHNR and CDR2 FQNEAQ (reference sequence). CDR3 length: 15 amino acids. CDR3 residues: CASSPSGGFYNEQFF. DNA for the CDR3: TGTGCCAGCAGCCCGAGCGGGGGATTCTACAATGAGCAGTTCTTC.

This sequence joins TRBV5-4 and TRBJ1-1; 7 bases are a match to TRBD1. This CDR3 is built from 13 residues. The junction had 10 bases not matched to a gene; V was cut back by 2 bases and J by 12 bases. The germline CDR1 and CDR2 sequences are SGHNT and YYREEE (reference sequence). CDR3 coding DNA: TGTGCCAGCAGCTTTCGCCAGGGGGACGTATCTTTCTTT. It is translated as CASSFRQGDVSFF.

Only a few counts were recorded for this clone. Other nucleotide sequences from this sample produce the same CDR3. The chain carries TRBV5-4 and TRBJ2-4, with 9 bases lining up with TRBD2. The germline gives CDR1 SGHNT, CDR2 YYREEE (reference sequence). This CDR3 has 18 amino acids. V lost 4 bases, J lost 0 bases, and 11 bases stayed unmatched. The DNA for the CDR3 is TGTGCCAGCAGCCCGGGGGGTAGCGGGGGACTAGCCAAAAACATTCAGTACTTC. Its translation: CASSPGGSGGLAKNIQYF. The variable domain in full, completed from reference TRBV5-4 and TRBJ2-4, reads ETGVTQSPTHLIKTRGQQVTLRCSSQSGHNTVSWYQQALGQGPQFIFQYYREEENGRGNFPPRFSGLQFPNYSSELNVNALELDDSALYLCASSPGGSGGLAKNIQYFGAGTRLSVL.

The genes are TRBV20-1 and TRBJ2-1, with unresolved D. Trimming took 3 bases from V and 7 from J, leaving 7 bases between them. The CDR3 runs to 11 residues. The germline V gene has CDR1 DFQATT and CDR2 SNEGSKA (reference sequence). CDR3 in amino acids: CSASASNEQFF. The CDR3 nucleotides read TGCAGTGCTAGTGCTTCGAATGAGCAGTTCTTC.

The rearrangement uses TRBV19 and TRBJ2-3; maybe TRBD2 (6 bases). The CDR3 is 15 residues long. Germline-derived CDR1 and CDR2 are LNHDA and SQIVND (reference sequence). Trimming pared 7 bases from V and 3 bases from J, leaving 17 bases between. The CDR3 protein is CASTNTEGGTDTQYF. The CDR3 DNA reads TGTGCCAGTACTAATACGGAGGGCGGAACAGATACGCAGTATTTT.

The chain carries TRBV14 and TRBJ2-7; a weak D match, TRBD2 (6 bases). The length of the CDR3 is 13 residues. In germline, CDR1 is SGHDN, CDR2 FVKESK. The V and J ends lost 4 bases and 2 bases respectively, with 9 bases between them. CDR3 protein: CASSPPGAYEQYF. The DNA of the CDR3 is TGTGCCAGCAGCCCCCCGGGGGCCTACGAGCAGTACTTC. Complete variable domain (other parts from reference TRBV14 and TRBJ2-7): EAGVTQFPSHSVIEKGQTVTLRCDPISGHDNLYWYRRVMGKEIKFLLHFVKESKQDESGMPNNRFLAERTGGTYSTLKVQPAELEDSGVYFCASSPPGAYEQYFGPGTRLTVT.

This chain connects TRBV19 to TRBJ1-3; D is unresolved. The CDR3 loop spans 13 amino acids. The V end was cut by 6 bases, the J end by 0 bases, with 6 bases between. Germline V lookup: CDR1 LNHDA, CDR2 SQIVND (reference sequence). For the CDR3, the DNA is TGTGCCAGTAGGTTGGCCTCTGGAAACACCATATATTTT. This translates into CASRLASGNTIYF.

This clone appeared once. The chain recombines TRBV19 with TRBJ1-5; 10 bases align to TRBD1. Germline V gene data show CDR1 as LNHDA and CDR2 as SQIVND (reference sequence). The CDR3 loop spans 17 amino acids. V was pared by 6 bases and J by 1 base, with 9 bases of the junction left unmatched. CDR3 in amino acids: CASRIGTGERSNQPQHF. The CDR3 DNA reads TGTGCCAGTAGAATCGGGACAGGGGAGCGGAGCAATCAGCCCCAGCATTTT.

The chain couples TRBV7-9 to TRBJ2-2, with a weak D call TRBD1 (6 bases). This CDR3 has 17 amino acids. From germline, CDR1 is SEHNR and CDR2 FQNEAQ (reference sequence). Trimming took 0 bases from V and 0 from J, leaving 11 bases between them. For the CDR3, the DNA is TGTGCCAGCAGCTTAGCCACAGGGCCAGCGAACACCGGGGAGCTGTTTTTT. This translates into CASSLATGPANTGELFF.

Here the CDR3 reads CASSSSYHGETQYF. The CDR3 coding sequence is TGTGCCAGCAGCTCCTCATACCACGGGGAGACCCAGTACTTC. The chain recombines TRBV7-2 with TRBJ2-5; D not resolved. Germline loops: CDR1 SGHTA, CDR2 FQGNSA. This CDR3 has 14 residues. The V and J ends lost 4 bases and 5 bases respectively, with 14 bases between them.

The table lists this clone with a few counts. The chain carries TRBV2 and TRBJ2-3; 8 bases are shared with TRBD2. CDR3 size: 15 residues. The V and J ends lost 9 bases and 3 bases, in that order; junction bases with no gene match: 11. Germline loops: CDR1 SNHLY, CDR2 FYNNEI. The CDR3 protein is CARTATSGRTDTQYF. DNA of the CDR3: TGTGCCAGGACTGCTACTAGCGGACGAACAGATACGCAGTATTTT. The whole variable domain, remainder taken from reference TRBV2 and TRBJ2-3, is EPEVTQTPSHQVTQMGQEVILRCVPISNHLYFYWYRQILGQKVEFLVSFYNNEISEKSEIFDDQFSVERPDGSNFTLKIRSTKLEDSAMYFCARTATSGRTDTQYFGPGTRLTVL.